This T cell receptor (beta chain) was identified during a study of blood T cell repertoires in COVID-19. Looking at the study overall: Sources were T cells, B-cell-depleted T cells, or PBMCs; the material itself was cDNA or gDNA.

Germline-derived CDR1 and CDR2 are SGHNT and YENEEA. The CDR3 is 13 residues long. V lost 5 bases to trimming and J lost 5 bases, with 13 bases between them. This clone was detected only once. TCRdb keeps only in-frame clones here, not all; method: immunoSEQ multiplex PCR. The table records tens of thousands of clones, over 80% of them present only once. The sequence was collected from a middle-aged man with COVID-19, enrolled during active disease. V and J are TRBV11-3 and TRBJ2-7; D possibly corresponds to TRBD2 (6 bases). Sequences were obtained from peripheral blood. CDR3 protein: CASSPGGYNEQYF. CDR3 DNA sequence: TGTGCCAGCAGCCCCGGGGGATACAACGAGCAGTACTTC.